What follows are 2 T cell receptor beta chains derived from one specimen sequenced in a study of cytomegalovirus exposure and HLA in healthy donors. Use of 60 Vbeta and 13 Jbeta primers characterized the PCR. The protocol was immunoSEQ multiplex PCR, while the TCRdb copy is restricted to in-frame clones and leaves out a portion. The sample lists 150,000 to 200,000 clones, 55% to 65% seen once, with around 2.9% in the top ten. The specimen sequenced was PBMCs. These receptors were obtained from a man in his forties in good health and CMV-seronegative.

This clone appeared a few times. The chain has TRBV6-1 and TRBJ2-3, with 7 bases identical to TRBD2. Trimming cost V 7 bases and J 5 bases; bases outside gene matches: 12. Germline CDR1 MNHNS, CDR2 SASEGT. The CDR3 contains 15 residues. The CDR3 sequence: CASTRLAGPLDTQYF. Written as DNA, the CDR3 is TGTGCCAGCACCAGACTAGCTGGCCCCTTAGATACGCAGTATTTT.

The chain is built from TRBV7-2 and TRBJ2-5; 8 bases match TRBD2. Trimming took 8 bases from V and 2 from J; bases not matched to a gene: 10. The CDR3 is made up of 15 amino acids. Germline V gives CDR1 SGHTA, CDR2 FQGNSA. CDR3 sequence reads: CASGRSGGPQETQYF. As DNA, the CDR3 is TGTGCCAGCGGCCGAAGCGGGGGCCCTCAAGAGACCCAGTACTTC.